The present TCR beta chain was sequenced within a study of cytomegalovirus exposure and HLA in healthy donors. A multiplex PCR was run with 60 Vbeta primers and 13 Jbeta primers. The data were produced by immunoSEQ multiplex PCR, yet TCRdb's version contains in-frame clones alone and is incomplete. The repertoire holds about 170,000 clones, with more than 70% as singletons. The sample was PBMCs. The receptor was isolated from a boy younger than 10 in good health and CMV-seronegative.

CDR3 protein: CASSLLAGVDEQFF. The CDR3 DNA follows: TGTGCCAGCAGCTTATTAGCGGGAGTAGATGAGCAGTTCTTC. V usage is TRBV7-3 and J usage is TRBJ2-1; 9 bases line up with TRBD2. After removal of 2 bases from V and 8 bases from J, the junction contained 4 bases not matched to a gene. The CDR3 runs to 14 residues. Germline V CDR1 and CDR2: SGHTA, FQGTGA.